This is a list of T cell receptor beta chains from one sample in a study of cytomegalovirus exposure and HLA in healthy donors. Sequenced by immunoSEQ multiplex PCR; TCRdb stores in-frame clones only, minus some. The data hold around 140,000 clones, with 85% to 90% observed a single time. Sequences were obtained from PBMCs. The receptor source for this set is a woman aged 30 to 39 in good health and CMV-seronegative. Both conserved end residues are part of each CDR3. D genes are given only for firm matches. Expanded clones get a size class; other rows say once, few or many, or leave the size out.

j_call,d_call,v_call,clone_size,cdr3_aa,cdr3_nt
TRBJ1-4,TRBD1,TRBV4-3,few,CASSQEGDRGEKLFF,TGCGCCAGCAGCCAAGAAGGGGACAGGGGTGAAAAACTGTTTTTT
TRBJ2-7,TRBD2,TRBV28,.,CASSFGDASGHYEQYF,TGTGCCAGCAGTTTTGGCGACGCTAGCGGACACTACGAGCAGTACTTC
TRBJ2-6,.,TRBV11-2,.,CASSYPNFSGANVLTF,TGTGCCAGCAGCTACCCAAACTTCTCTGGGGCCAACGTCCTGACTTTC
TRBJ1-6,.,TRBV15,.,CATSRDWGGLNSPLHF,TGTGCCACCAGCAGAGATTGGGGGGGTTTGAATTCACCCCTCCACTTT
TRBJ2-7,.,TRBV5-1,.,CASSQMTGSYEQYF,TGCGCCAGCAGCCAGATGACAGGTTCCTACGAGCAGTACTTC
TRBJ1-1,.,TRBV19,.,CASSGRVNTEAFF,TGTGCCAGTAGTGGGAGGGTGAACACTGAAGCTTTCTTT
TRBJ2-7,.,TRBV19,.,CASSIGSGLPYEQYF,TGTGCCAGTAGTATAGGATCAGGATTACCCTACGAGCAGTACTTC
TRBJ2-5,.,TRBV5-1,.,CASRRAETQYF,TGCGCCAGCAGGAGGGCAGAGACCCAGTACTTC
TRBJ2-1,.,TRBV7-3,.,CASSLGGWTNEQFF,TGTGCCAGCAGCTTAGGGGGGTGGACCAATGAGCAGTTCTTC
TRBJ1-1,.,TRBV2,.,CASPQVGTLNTEAFF,TGTGCCAGCCCCCAGGTTGGGACACTGAACACTGAAGCTTTCTTT
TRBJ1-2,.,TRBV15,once,CATSRDPGDYGYTF,TGTGCCACCAGCAGAGATCCAGGGGACTATGGCTACACCTTC
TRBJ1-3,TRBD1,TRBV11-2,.,CASSLRSGQVGFSGNTIYF,TGTGCCAGCAGTTTACGGTCGGGACAGGTGGGCTTCTCTGGAAACACCATATATTTT
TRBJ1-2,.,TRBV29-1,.,CSVGARLTVNYGYTF,TGCAGCGTAGGGGCGAGGCTTACGGTTAACTATGGCTACACCTTC
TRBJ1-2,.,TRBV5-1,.,CASSLSRGYGYTF,TGCGCCAGCAGCTTAAGCAGGGGATATGGCTACACCTTC
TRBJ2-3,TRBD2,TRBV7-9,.,CASSQTGYLTSGRKDTQYF,TGTGCCAGCAGCCAGACAGGCTACCTGACTAGCGGGAGGAAAGATACGCAGTATTTT
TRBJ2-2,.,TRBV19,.,CASSPSTRGNTGELFF,TGTGCCAGTAGTCCTTCGACTAGGGGAAACACCGGGGAGCTGTTTTTT
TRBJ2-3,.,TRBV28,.,CASSFGAEDTQYF,TGTGCCAGCAGTTTTGGGGCCGAGGATACGCAGTATTTT
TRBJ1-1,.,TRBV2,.,CASRLDRNTEAFF,TGTGCCAGCAGGTTGGACAGGAACACTGAAGCTTTCTTT
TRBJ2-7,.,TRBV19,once,CASNDRFGSYEQYF,TGTGCCAGTAACGACAGGTTCGGCTCCTACGAGCAGTACTTC
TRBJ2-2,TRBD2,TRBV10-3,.,CAISGTSGGFTGELFF,TGTGCCATCAGTGGGACTAGCGGGGGGTTCACCGGGGAGCTGTTTTTT
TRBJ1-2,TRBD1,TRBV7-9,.,CASSLGTAANYGYTF,TGTGCCAGCAGCTTGGGGACAGCGGCTAACTATGGCTACACCTTC
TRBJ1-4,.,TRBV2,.,CASSNRVATNEKLFF,TGTGCCAGCAGCAACAGGGTTGCAACTAATGAAAAACTGTTTTTT
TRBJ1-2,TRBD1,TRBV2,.,CASSVSGQNYGYTF,TGTGCCAGCAGTGTCTCGGGACAGAACTATGGCTACACCTTC
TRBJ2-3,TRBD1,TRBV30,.,CAWSLTGTGRDTQYF,TGTGCCTGGAGTCTCACCGGGACAGGGAGAGATACGCAGTATTTT